This TCR beta chain emerged from a study of prognosis after radiotherapy for stage I lung cancer. Study background: Patients with stage I non-small cell lung cancer joined the study from April 2018 through early 2019. In total, some 14 men and six or seven women took part as patients, aged roughly 50 to 84 with a median of approximately 69 years. Distant metastases arose in several patients, median 7 months post-radiotherapy; fewer than 17 had no significant progression.

Genomic DNA was subjected to two-round multiplex PCR for amplification of TCR beta CDR3. Amplification in first-round PCR relied on primers specific to each TRBV and TRBJ gene. Via MiXCR, TCRdb re-called the multiplex PCR reads, giving one row per CDR3 protein. The sample contains roughly 38,000 distinct CDR3 sequences, approximately 25% of which appear only once. This clonotype was picked up many times. With 6 bases clipped from V and 3 bases from J, the junction kept 8 bases outside the gene matches. The CDR3 totals 16 residues. Germline V lookup: CDR1 SGHAT, CDR2 FQNNGV. The specimen comprised PBMCs, sampled before or after stereotactic body radiation therapy (not recorded which). The rearrangement joins TRBV11-2 to TRBJ2-7, with 13 bases that match TRBD2. The sequence derives from a donor aged 50 or older with non-small cell lung cancer. The CDR3 bases are TGTGCCAGCAGAATCGGACTAGCGGGAGCAGGCTACGAGCAGTACTTC. It encodes CASRIGLAGAGYEQYF.